The next 11 T cell receptor beta chains were all read from a single sample in a study of T cells after posttransplantation cyclophosphamide. Methotrexate plus calcineurin inhibitor accompanied controls' myeloablative marrow transplants; sampling was 1 year later. The table came from immunoSEQ multiplex PCR; TCRdb's copy has only in-frame clones and leaves some out. The data contain 15,000 to 20,000 clones, about 85% of them singletons. The source was PBMCs, collected after allogeneic stem cell transplant with calcineurin inhibitor and methotrexate. The receptors derive from a young adult female patient who received an allogeneic stem cell transplant from an unrelated donor, was CMV-positive, and had acute and chronic GVHD. Certain T cells may be donor cells from the graft.

The chain has TRBV27 and TRBJ2-1; D might be TRBD1 (5 bases). V was clipped by 3 bases and J by 0 bases, with 9 bases between them. This CDR3 comprises 15 residues. From germline, CDR1 is MNHEY and CDR2 SMNVEV (reference sequence). The CDR3 is CASSFRAYSYNEQFF. In DNA form, the CDR3 reads TGTGCCAGCAGTTTCAGGGCTTACTCCTACAATGAGCAGTTCTTC.

V usage is TRBV19 and J usage is TRBJ2-7; 8 bases are shared with TRBD1. Losses at the gene ends were 5 bases for V and 6 bases for J; bases not matched to a gene: 9. The CDR3 covers 14 residues. The germline V gene has CDR1 LNHDA and CDR2 SQIVND (reference sequence). CDR3 nucleotide sequence: TGTGCCAGTAGTTACCAGGGGGCCGGGGTCGAGCAGTACTTC. Translating it yields CASSYQGAGVEQYF.

The chain uses TRBV4-1 and TRBJ2-7, with 9 bases fitting TRBD2. The CDR3 covers 15 residues. With V trimmed by 4 bases and J by 3 bases, 7 bases remained unmatched. The germline gives CDR1 MGHRA, CDR2 YSYEKL. The CDR3 region is CASSPLAGTLYEQYF. The CDR3 DNA reads TGCGCCAGCAGCCCGCTAGCGGGGACCCTCTACGAGCAGTACTTC.

The V call is TRBV29-1, the J call TRBJ2-2; the D is unclear. V gave up 3 bases and J gave up 5 bases, with 7 bases separating them. This CDR3 is built from 12 residues. The germline V gene encodes CDR1 SQVTM and CDR2 ANQGSEA. The CDR3 sequence: CSVETGTGELFF. In DNA, the CDR3 is TGCAGCGTTGAGACCGGGACCGGGGAGCTGTTTTTT.

The chain joins TRBV5-4 to TRBJ2-7; 10 nucleotides line up with TRBD1. This CDR3 spans 14 amino acids. The V gene end was trimmed by 4 bases and the J gene end by 5 bases; junction bases not matched to a gene: 6. In germline, CDR1 is SGHNT, CDR2 YYREEE (reference sequence). The DNA for the CDR3 is TGTGCCAGCAGCCCGGGACAGGGGAGGCACGAGCAGTACTTC. Its protein product is CASSPGQGRHEQYF.

The chain joins TRBV25-1 to TRBJ2-7; possible D gene TRBD2, 5 bases. The CDR3 length is 12 residues. V shed 2 bases and J shed 3 bases, with 5 bases lying between them. Germline V gives CDR1 MGHDK, CDR2 SYGVNS. CDR3 coding DNA: TGTGCCAGCAGTGAACGGGGCTACGAGCAGTACTTC. Its protein is CASSERGYEQYF.

This chain joins TRBV18 and TRBJ2-3; TRBD2 might be the D (6 bases). Between the trimmed V and J ends, which lost 2 bases and 3 bases, there was a span of 12 bases. Germline values: CDR1 KGHSH, CDR2 LQKENI. The CDR3 is 15 residues long. The CDR3 loop is CASSPTLAKTDTQYF. The CDR3 DNA is TGTGCCAGCTCACCAACTCTAGCGAAGACAGATACGCAGTATTTT.

This sequence joins TRBV4-2 and TRBJ1-5, with 7 bases matching TRBD1. The CDR3 length is 18 residues. V was pared by 2 bases and J by 0 bases, with 10 bases of the junction left unmatched. CDR1 and CDR2 from the germline V gene are LGHNA and YNFKEQ. The DNA of the CDR3 is TGTGCCAGCAGCCAAACAGTAGACAGGGAATATAGCAATCAGCCCCAGCATTTT. It yields the protein CASSQTVDREYSNQPQHF.

The chain recombines TRBV10-3 with TRBJ2-1, with 7 bases identical to TRBD2. The CDR3 runs 14 residues. The germline V gene encodes CDR1 ENHRY and CDR2 SYGVKD. V lost 5 bases, J lost 3 bases, and 4 bases stayed unmatched. DNA of the CDR3: TGTGCCATCAGTACTAGCGAGGACTACAATGAGCAGTTCTTC. Its protein is CAISTSEDYNEQFF.

This clone showed up just a few times. The V gene is TRBV7-9, the J gene TRBJ1-2; 11 nucleotides line up with TRBD1. The CDR3 loop spans 14 amino acids. After removal of 3 bases from V and 5 bases from J, the junction contained 2 bases not matched to a gene. In germline, CDR1 is SEHNR, CDR2 FQNEAQ (reference sequence). The chain's CDR3 is CASSLGQGEYGYTF. For the CDR3, the DNA is TGTGCCAGCAGCTTGGGACAGGGGGAGTATGGCTACACCTTC.

V and J are TRBV25-1 and TRBJ1-5; D might be TRBD1 (5 bases). The CDR3 runs 18 residues. Germline CDR1 reads MGHDK; CDR2 reads SYGVNS. Trimming stripped 1 base from V and 0 bases from J, with 16 bases between. The CDR3 DNA reads TGTGCCAGCAGTGAATCGACCAGGGTACCTTATAGCAATCAGCCCCAGCATTTT. Translation gives CASSESTRVPYSNQPQHF.